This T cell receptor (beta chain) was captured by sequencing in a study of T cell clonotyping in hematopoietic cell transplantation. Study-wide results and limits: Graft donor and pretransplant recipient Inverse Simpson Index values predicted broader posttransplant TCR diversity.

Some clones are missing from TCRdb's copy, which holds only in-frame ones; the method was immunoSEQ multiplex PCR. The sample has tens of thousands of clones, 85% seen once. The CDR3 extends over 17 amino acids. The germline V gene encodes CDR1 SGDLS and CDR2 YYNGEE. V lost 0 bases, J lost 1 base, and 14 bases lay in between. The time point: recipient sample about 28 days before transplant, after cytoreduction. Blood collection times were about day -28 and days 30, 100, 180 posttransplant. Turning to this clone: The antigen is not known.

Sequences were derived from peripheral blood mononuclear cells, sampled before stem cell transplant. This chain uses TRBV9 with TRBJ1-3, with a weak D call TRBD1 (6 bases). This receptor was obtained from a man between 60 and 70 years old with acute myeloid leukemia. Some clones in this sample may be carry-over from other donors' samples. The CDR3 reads CASSVATLGGSGNTIYF. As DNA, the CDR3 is TGTGCCAGCAGCGTAGCTACTTTAGGGGGGTCTGGAAACACCATATATTTT.